Presented here are 22 T cell receptor beta chains from one specimen sequenced in a study of T cell responses to AZD1222 COVID-19 vaccine. Sequencing was performed with immunoSEQ multiplex PCR; in TCRdb, only in-frame clones are kept and a portion is missing. The sample lists about 130,000 clones, around 90% seen once, with 5% to 6.5% in the top ten. The starting material was peripheral blood, obtained on day 0 of AZD1222 vaccination. The receptors come from an adult in good health.

The rearrangement joins TRBV27 to TRBJ1-6; no reliable D call. Germline V gives CDR1 MNHEY, CDR2 SMNVEV (reference sequence). CDR3 size: 17 residues. Trimming took off 5 bases at V and 2 bases at J, with 16 bases between the two ends. DNA of the CDR3: TGTGCCAGCAGTCCCCGCTGGACCCAGACCTATAATTCACCCCTCCACTTT. Its protein product is CASSPRWTQTYNSPLHF.

This clone was recorded once. This sequence joins TRBV24-1 and TRBJ2-3; D is perhaps TRBD1 (5 bases). The germline CDR1 and CDR2 sequences are KGHDR and SFDVKD. Trimming took 4 bases from V and 4 from J, leaving 11 bases between them. CDR3 length: 14 amino acids. The CDR3 spells CATSDRTPADTQYF. DNA for the CDR3: TGTGCCACCAGTGACAGGACACCTGCAGATACGCAGTATTTT.

The rearrangement links TRBV5-1 to TRBJ1-3; D not resolved. The ends were cut back, 0 bases at V and 4 bases at J, with 8 bases in the middle. CDR1 is SGHRS, CDR2 YFSETQ, per germline. The CDR3 covers 14 residues. This CDR3 reads CASSLGAGGNTIYF. The DNA of the CDR3 is TGCGCCAGCAGCTTGGGGGCTGGGGGAAACACCATATATTTT. Together with reference TRBV5-1 and TRBJ1-3, the CDR3 gives the full variable domain: KAGVTQTPRYLIKTRGQQVTLSCSPISGHRSVSWYQQTPGQGLQFLFEYFSETQRNKGNFPGRFSGRQFSNSRSEMNVSTLELGDSALYLCASSLGAGGNTIYFGEGSWLTVV.

This clone was detected once. The V and J genes are TRBV5-1 and TRBJ2-2; 12 nucleotides line up with TRBD2. The CDR3 contains 16 residues. Trimming cost V 4 bases and J 4 bases; bases outside gene matches: 5. Per the germline V gene, CDR1 is SGHRS and CDR2 is YFSETQ. The CDR3 DNA reads as TGCGCCAGCAGCGGAAAGGGACTAGCGGGCACCGGGGAGCTGTTTTTT. It codes for CASSGKGLAGTGELFF.

The chain recombines TRBV11-3 with TRBJ2-1, with D uncertain. Trimming removed 4 bases from V and 10 bases from J, with 14 bases in between. The CDR3 contains 13 residues. Looked up from germline, CDR1 is SGHNT and CDR2 is YENEEA. The CDR3 nucleotides read TGTGCCAGCAGCTACCGCTTAGCCCGCGAGCAGTTCTTC. Its translation: CASSYRLAREQFF.

On this clone itself: A read error may account for a junction end that differs from germline. The chain links TRBV2 to TRBJ1-5; the D is unclear. CDR1 SNHLY and CDR2 FYNNEI come from the germline V gene. This CDR3 is built from 13 residues. CDR3 in amino acids: CSNEGISNQPQHF. CDR3 DNA sequence: TGCTCCAACGAGGGAATTAGCAATCAGCCCCAGCATTTT.

J is TRBJ2-5 and V is TRBV5-5; 7 bases are shared with TRBD2. V shed 0 bases, J shed 2 bases, and the junction held 7 bases outside the gene matches. The CDR3 has 16 amino acids. The germline V gene encodes CDR1 SGHKS and CDR2 YYEKEE (reference sequence). In nucleotides, the CDR3 is TGTGCCAGCAGCTTGGTTTTAGCGGGCCCTCAAGAGACCCAGTACTTC. It codes for CASSLVLAGPQETQYF.

This clone has a handful of counts. This chain joins TRBV30 and TRBJ2-7, with D perhaps TRBD2 (5 bases). Germline CDR1 and CDR2: GTSNPN and SVGIG (reference sequence). Deletions cut 0 bases from V and 4 bases from J, with 13 bases between. The CDR3 is 14 residues long. The CDR3 coding sequence is TGTGCCTGGAGTGTACTAGGAGAGTCATACGAGCAGTACTTC. Translating gives CAWSVLGESYEQYF.

CDR3 coding DNA: TGTGCCAGCAGTCTAACTAGCGGGGGCGATAAAGAGACCCAGTACTTC. The encoded protein is CASSLTSGGDKETQYF. The V call is TRBV6-6, the J call TRBJ2-5; 11 bases are shared with TRBD2. Trimming removed 5 bases from V and 3 bases from J; junction bases left unmatched: 8. The length of the CDR3 is 16 residues. CDR1 is MNHNY and CDR2 is SVGAGI in the germline V gene (reference sequence).

This chain links TRBV7-9 with TRBJ1-5; the D gene is possibly TRBD1 (5 bases). Germline-derived CDR1 and CDR2 are SEHNR and FQNEAQ (reference sequence). Between the trimmed V and J ends, which lost 6 bases and 3 bases, there was a span of 27 bases. The CDR3 is 19 residues long. The CDR3 coding sequence is TGTGCCAGCAGTCCTAAATCCCCGGGGCCAAATACGGACAATCAGCCCCAGCATTTT. This gives the protein CASSPKSPGPNTDNQPQHF.

The chain combines TRBV6-4 with TRBJ1-5, with D perhaps TRBD1 (6 bases). The V end was cut by 0 bases, the J end by 2 bases, with 11 bases between. CDR3 length: 16 amino acids. Germline V lookup: CDR1 MRHNA, CDR2 SNTAGT. The CDR3 protein is CASSDSKAGGNQPQHF. CDR3 DNA: TGTGCCAGCAGTGACTCGAAAGCAGGGGGCAATCAGCCCCAGCATTTT.

The V gene is TRBV7-2, the J gene TRBJ1-3, with unresolved D. The V gene lost 2 bases and the J gene lost 4 bases, with 6 bases spanning the gap. The CDR3 contains 13 residues. Germline V gives CDR1 SGHTA, CDR2 FQGNSA. This CDR3 reads CASSLFRGNTIYF. The CDR3, as DNA: TGTGCCAGCAGCTTATTTCGAGGAAACACCATATATTTT.

This rearrangement joins TRBV5-1 to TRBJ1-1; D remains unclear. This CDR3 spans 15 amino acids. Germline V lookup: CDR1 SGHRS, CDR2 YFSETQ. Trimming stripped 4 bases from V and 0 bases from J, with 13 bases between. Here the CDR3 DNA reads TGCGCCAGCAGCCCCGCTACGGGAGTGAACACTGAAGCTTTCTTT. It codes for CASSPATGVNTEAFF.

The V call is TRBV18, the J call TRBJ1-3, with a weak D call TRBD1 (6 bases). Trimming removed 3 bases at V and 0 bases at J, with 9 bases between. The germline V gene has CDR1 KGHSH and CDR2 LQKENI. The CDR3 runs to 15 residues. CDR3 nucleotides: TGTGCCAGCTCACCCGGACAGAACTCTGGAAACACCATATATTTT. It is translated as CASSPGQNSGNTIYF.

V and J are TRBV3-1 (or the pseudogene TRBV3-2) and TRBJ1-6; 8 positions match TRBD1. The germline V gene encodes CDR1 LGHDT and CDR2 YNNKEL (reference sequence). The J segment lost 2 bases and the V segment lost 5 bases, leaving 2 bases of the junction unmatched. This CDR3 has 15 amino acids. The CDR3 DNA is TGTGCCAGCAGCATACAGGGGGCCTATAATTCACCCCTCCACTTT. This sequence encodes CASSIQGAYNSPLHF.

The V gene is TRBV12-3 or TRBV12-4, the J gene TRBJ1-6, with a possible D match to TRBD1 (5 bases). The CDR3 loop spans 13 amino acids. V lost 3 bases and J lost 13, with 13 bases in between. In DNA, the CDR3 is TGTGCCAGCAGTTTTTCCAGGGAGTTGCCCCTCCACTTT. Its protein product is CASSFSRELPLHF.

The V gene is TRBV7-2, the J gene TRBJ1-1, with TRBD1 identical over 7 bases. V dropped 5 bases and J dropped 4; count of bases not matched to a gene: 16. The germline gives CDR1 SGHTA, CDR2 FQGNSA. This CDR3 contains 17 residues. The CDR3 here is CASSPVWGGGPGTEAFF. CDR3 coding DNA: TGTGCCAGCAGCCCGGTGTGGGGAGGGGGCCCGGGCACTGAAGCTTTCTTT.

The rearrangement uses TRBV6-5 and TRBJ1-4; no clear D gene. This CDR3 region has 16 residues. V lost 4 bases and J 3 bases, leaving 15 bases between the germline ends. Germline V gene sequence: CDR1 MNHEY, CDR2 SVGAGI. The CDR3: CASSSADPGPNEKLFF. CDR3 bases: TGTGCCAGCAGTTCGGCTGATCCAGGCCCTAATGAAAAACTGTTTTTT.

The rearrangement joins TRBV4-3 to TRBJ1-1; D gene ambiguous. Trimming took 0 bases from V and 1 from J, leaving 12 bases between them. The CDR3 spans 16 residues. The germline V gene has CDR1 LGHNA and CDR2 YSLEER. For the CDR3, the DNA is TGCGCCAGCAGCCAAGATATTGGCAGAGCGAACACTGAAGCTTTCTTT. Translating it yields CASSQDIGRANTEAFF.

This chain joins TRBV7-9 and TRBJ1-5; D is perhaps TRBD1 (5 bases). The CDR3 spans 15 residues. Trimming pared 4 bases from V and 4 bases from J, leaving 14 bases between. Per the germline V gene, CDR1 is SEHNR and CDR2 is FQNEAQ (reference sequence). As DNA, the CDR3 is TGTGCCAGCAGCTCTATCGGGACGGAGAATCAGCCCCAGCATTTT. Translated, it gives CASSSIGTENQPQHF.

This chain connects TRBV7-6 to TRBJ1-1, with 8 bases matching TRBD1. With 4 bases clipped from V and 2 bases from J, the junction kept 6 bases outside the gene matches. There are 15 residues in the CDR3. From germline, CDR1 is SGHVS and CDR2 FNYEAQ. The CDR3: CASSYGTGKNTEAFF. For the CDR3, the DNA is TGTGCCAGCAGCTACGGGACAGGAAAAAACACTGAAGCTTTCTTT.

The rearrangement links TRBV6-5 to TRBJ1-1; a possible D gene is TRBD1 (6 bases). Germline V CDR1 and CDR2: MNHEY, SVGAGI. The V and J ends lost 8 bases and 10 bases respectively, with 26 bases between them. The CDR3 loop spans 15 amino acids. The CDR3 sequence: CASGLRGGRGFGAFF. The CDR3 region has the DNA TGTGCCAGCGGCCTAAGGGGGGGGCGTGGGTTTGGAGCTTTCTTT.